This TCR beta chain was identified in a study of Graves' ophthalmopathy and Graves' hyperthyroidism. Overall study: Specimen type is peripheral blood, obtained at initial diagnosis before any treatment. Study-level findings and limits: Forecasting of ophthalmopathy progression by the model achieved more than 70% sensitivity and approximately 72% specificity.

At least ten counts were recorded for this clonotype. Its antigen is unidentified. V lost 2 bases and J 8 bases, leaving 10 bases between the germline ends. The CDR3 is 13 amino acids. CDR1 and CDR2 (germline): SEHNR, FQNEAQ (reference sequence). Beta-chain TCR CDR3 regions were amplified from RNA transcripts. The authors performed first-round RT-PCR with HTBI primers and then a second-round multiplex PCR. TCRdb reprocessed the multiplex PCR reads with MiXCR, giving one entry per CDR3 protein. The sample gives tens of thousands of distinct CDR3 sequences, 50% of which show up once; under 30% is in the top ten. The diagnosis combined clinical symptoms, thyroxine, TRAb, thyroid ultrasound and orbital computed tomography scans.

The sequence derives from an adult man with Graves' ophthalmopathy. The rearrangement joins TRBV7-9 to TRBJ2-1, with a tentative D call TRBD2 (5 bases). The sequenced sample consisted of peripheral blood. CDR3 sequence (DNA): TGTGCCAGCAGCTTAAGCCTAGCAGATGAGCAGTTCTTC. Encoded protein: CASSLSLADEQFF.